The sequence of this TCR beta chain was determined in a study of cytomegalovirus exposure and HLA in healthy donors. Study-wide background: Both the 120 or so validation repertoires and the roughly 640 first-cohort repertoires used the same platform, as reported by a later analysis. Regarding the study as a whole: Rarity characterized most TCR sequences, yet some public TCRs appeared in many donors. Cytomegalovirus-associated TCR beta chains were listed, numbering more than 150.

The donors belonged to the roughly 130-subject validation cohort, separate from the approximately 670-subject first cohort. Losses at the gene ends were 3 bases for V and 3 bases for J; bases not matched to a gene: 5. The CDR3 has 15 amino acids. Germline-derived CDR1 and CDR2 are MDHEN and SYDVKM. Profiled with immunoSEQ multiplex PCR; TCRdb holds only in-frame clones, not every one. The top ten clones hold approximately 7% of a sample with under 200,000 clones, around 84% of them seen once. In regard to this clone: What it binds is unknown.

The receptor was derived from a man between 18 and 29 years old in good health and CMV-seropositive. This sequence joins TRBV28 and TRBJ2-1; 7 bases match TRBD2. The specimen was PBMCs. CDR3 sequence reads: CASSLRTRVYNEQFF. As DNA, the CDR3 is TGTGCCAGCAGTTTGAGGACTAGGGTCTACAATGAGCAGTTCTTC. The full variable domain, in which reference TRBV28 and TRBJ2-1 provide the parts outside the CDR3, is DVKVTQSSRYLVKRTGEKVFLECVQDMDHENMFWYRQDPGLGLRLIYFSYDVKMKEKGDIPEGYSVSREKKERFSLILESASTNQTSMYLCASSLRTRVYNEQFFGPGTRLTVL.